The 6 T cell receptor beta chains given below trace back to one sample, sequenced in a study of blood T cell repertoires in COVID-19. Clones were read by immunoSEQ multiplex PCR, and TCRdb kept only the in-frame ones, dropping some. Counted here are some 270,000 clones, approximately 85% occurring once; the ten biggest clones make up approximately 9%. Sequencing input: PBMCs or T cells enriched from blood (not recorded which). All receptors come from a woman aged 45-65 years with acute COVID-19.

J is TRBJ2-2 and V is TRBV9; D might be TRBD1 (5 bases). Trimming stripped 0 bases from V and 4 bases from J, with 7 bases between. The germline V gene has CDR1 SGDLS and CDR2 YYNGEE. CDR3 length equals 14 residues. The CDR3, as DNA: TGTGCCAGCAGCGTAGGAAGGGGCACCGGGGAGCTGTTTTTT. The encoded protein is CASSVGRGTGELFF.

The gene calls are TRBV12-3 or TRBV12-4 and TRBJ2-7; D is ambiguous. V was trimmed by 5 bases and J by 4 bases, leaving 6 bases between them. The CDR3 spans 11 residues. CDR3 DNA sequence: TGTGCCAGCAGTGTCCTTTACGAGCAGTACTTC. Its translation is CASSVLYEQYF.

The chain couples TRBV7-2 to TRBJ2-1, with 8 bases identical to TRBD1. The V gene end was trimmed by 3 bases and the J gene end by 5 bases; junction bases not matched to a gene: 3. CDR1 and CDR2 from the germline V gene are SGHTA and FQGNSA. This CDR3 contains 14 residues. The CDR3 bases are TGTGCCAGCAGCTTGGACAGGGTGGACAATGAGCAGTTCTTC. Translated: CASSLDRVDNEQFF.

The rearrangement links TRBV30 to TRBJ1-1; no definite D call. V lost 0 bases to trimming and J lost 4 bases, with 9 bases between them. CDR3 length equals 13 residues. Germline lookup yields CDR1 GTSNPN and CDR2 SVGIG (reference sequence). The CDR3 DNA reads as TGTGCCTGGAGTGTAATTTCCAGCACTGAAGCTTTCTTT. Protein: CAWSVISSTEAFF.

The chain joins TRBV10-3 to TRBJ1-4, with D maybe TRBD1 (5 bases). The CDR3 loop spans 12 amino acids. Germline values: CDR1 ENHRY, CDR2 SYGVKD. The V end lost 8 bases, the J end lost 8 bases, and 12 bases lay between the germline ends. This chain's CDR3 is CAIGGEGEKLFF. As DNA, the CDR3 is TGTGCCATCGGGGGGGAAGGGGAAAAACTGTTTTTT.

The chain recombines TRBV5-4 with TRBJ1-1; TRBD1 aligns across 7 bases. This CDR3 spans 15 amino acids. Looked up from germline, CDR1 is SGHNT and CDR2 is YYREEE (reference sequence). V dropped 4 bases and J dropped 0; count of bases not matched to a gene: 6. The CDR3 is CASSRDRAMNTEAFF. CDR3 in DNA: TGTGCCAGCAGCCGAGACAGGGCGATGAACACTGAAGCTTTCTTT. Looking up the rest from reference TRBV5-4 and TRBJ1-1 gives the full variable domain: ETGVTQSPTHLIKTRGQQVTLRCSSQSGHNTVSWYQQALGQGPQFIFQYYREEENGRGNFPPRFSGLQFPNYSSELNVNALELDDSALYLCASSRDRAMNTEAFFGQGTRLTVV.